In its sample, the clone carrying this T cell receptor beta chain was seen once. TCR beta sequencing was performed on blood CD8+ and CD4+ T cells. Negative magnetic isolation gave CD8+ and CD4+ cells; FACS enriched CD8+ TEMRA. The entry originates in a study of CD8 T cells in Susac syndrome. Reverse transcription used roughly 0.5 to 1 ug RNA and random hexamers. TCRdb redid the calling of the immunoSEQ multiplex PCR reads with MiXCR, one entry per CDR3 protein. The sample includes some 190,000 distinct CDR3 sequences, approximately 93% of them seen just once. This clonotype was sampled from a human donor in good health. The sample was CD4+ T cells from PBMCs.

CDR3 loop: CASSSSGASTEAFF. The CDR3 nucleotides read TGCGCCAGCAGCTCCTCGGGAGCGAGTACTGAAGCTTTCTTT. This chain uses TRBV5-1 with TRBJ1-1; D remains ambiguous. Between the trimmed V and J ends, which lost 3 bases and 5 bases, there was a span of 14 bases. From germline, CDR1 is SGHRS and CDR2 YFSETQ. This CDR3 contains 14 residues.